This entry lists 21 T cell receptor beta chains sequenced from one sample in a study of blood T cell repertoires in COVID-19. The assay was immunoSEQ multiplex PCR, and TCRdb's table has in-frame clones only and misses some. The sample lists some 70,000 clones; around four fifths were seen once. The sample consisted of peripheral blood. The receptors here all came from a woman aged 55-69 years with acute or convalescent COVID-19.

The chain recombines TRBV15 with TRBJ2-7; 11 bases fit TRBD2. CDR1 is LNHNV, CDR2 YYDKDF, per germline (reference sequence). J gave up 5 bases and V 3 bases, and 6 bases lay outside the gene matches. This CDR3 comprises 15 residues. CDR3 DNA: TGTGCCACCAGCAGGACTAGCGGGACAAGGGACGAGCAGTACTTC. Translation gives CATSRTSGTRDEQYF.

The rearrangement uses TRBV12-3 or TRBV12-4 and TRBJ2-7; tentatively, D is TRBD1 (5 bases). This CDR3 has 13 residues. V was shortened by 3 bases and J by 3 bases, with 9 bases between the two germline ends. The CDR3 coding sequence is TGTGCCAGCAGTTTCAACAGGAACTACGAGCAGTACTTC. Encoded protein: CASSFNRNYEQYF.

This rearrangement joins TRBV18 to TRBJ1-1; 10 nucleotides line up with TRBD1. CDR3 length: 15 residues. Germline V gives CDR1 KGHSH, CDR2 LQKENI. The V and J ends lost 4 bases and 3 bases, in that order; junction bases with no gene match: 5. The CDR3 loop is CASSRSGTGDTEAFF. DNA for the CDR3: TGTGCCAGCTCACGATCCGGGACAGGGGACACTGAAGCTTTCTTT.

The chain links TRBV10-3 to TRBJ2-3, with 9 bases identical to TRBD2. Per germline, CDR1 ENHRY and CDR2 SYGVKD. V shed 3 bases and J 0 bases; nucleotides not matched to a gene: 4. The CDR3 runs 16 residues. The CDR3 loop reads CAISDYSGGSTDTQYF. As DNA, the CDR3 is TGTGCCATCAGTGATTACAGCGGGGGGAGCACAGATACGCAGTATTTT.

V gene TRBV6-1 combines with J gene TRBJ1-3, with 7 bases lining up with TRBD1. CDR3 length: 16 amino acids. Losses at the gene ends were 2 bases for V and 10 bases for J; bases not matched to a gene: 14. The germline V gene encodes CDR1 MNHNS and CDR2 SASEGT. The CDR3, as DNA: TGTGCCAGCAGTGAACGGGACAGATCCCGAGGTACGACCATATATTTT. Protein: CASSERDRSRGTTIYF.

The chain links TRBV27 to TRBJ2-7; TRBD1 agrees at 8 bases. The CDR3 covers 13 residues. V lost 5 bases, J lost 6 bases, and 6 bases stayed unmatched. Germline-derived CDR1 and CDR2 are MNHEY and SMNVEV (reference sequence). The chain's CDR3 is CASSPRTGFEQYF. The CDR3 DNA is TGTGCCAGCAGTCCGAGGACAGGGTTCGAGCAGTACTTC.

This chain uses TRBV1 with TRBJ2-3; TRBD2 was called by the table and not checked on the DNA. TRBV1 is flagged as a pseudogene. This CDR3 comprises 23 residues. The CDR3 region is CTSSHALRTRGERERGGTDTQYF. CDR3 sequence (DNA): TGCACCAGCAGCCACGCCCTCCGGACTAGGGGCGAGCGGGAGAGGGGGGGCACAGATACGCAGTATTTT.

This chain uses TRBV11-3 with TRBJ2-2, with a possible D match to TRBD2 (6 bases). The V and J ends lost 0 bases and 4 bases respectively, with 15 bases between them. CDR3 length equals 17 residues. Germline V gene sequence: CDR1 SGHNT, CDR2 YENEEA. This CDR3 is CASSLDGLLGGTGELFF. CDR3 bases: TGTGCCAGCAGCTTAGATGGTCTTCTGGGGGGCACCGGGGAGCTGTTTTTT.

The CDR3 coding sequence is TGTGCCAGCAGTTACTCGCTTGGGGGCTTTGCGAATGAGCAGTTCTTC. Its protein is CASSYSLGGFANEQFF. The chain employs TRBV6-5 and TRBJ2-1; possibly TRBD1 for D (6 bases). Germline lookup yields CDR1 MNHEY and CDR2 SVGAGI. The ends were cut back, 0 bases at V and 7 bases at J, with 16 bases in the middle. CDR3 length: 16 residues.

This chain joins TRBV5-4 and TRBJ1-2, with D uncertain. V lost 9 bases, J lost 7 bases, and 28 bases lay in between. Looked up from germline, CDR1 is SGHNT and CDR2 is YYREEE (reference sequence). The CDR3 has 16 amino acids. This CDR3 is CATSSAGVNGVPGYTF. CDR3 coding DNA: TGTGCCACATCCTCAGCGGGAGTAAACGGGGTTCCTGGCTACACCTTC.

The rearrangement links TRBV19 to TRBJ1-2; tentatively, D is TRBD1 (5 bases). The CDR3 is made up of 20 amino acids. The V end lost 4 bases, the J end lost 0 bases, and 27 bases lay between the germline ends. CDR1 and CDR2 (germline): LNHDA, SQIVND (reference sequence). The CDR3 sequence is CASSTLTALSPYAPNYGYTF. The CDR3 DNA reads TGTGCCAGTAGTACCTTGACAGCGCTGTCGCCCTATGCCCCTAACTATGGCTACACCTTC. Drawing the rest from reference TRBV19 and TRBJ1-2, the complete variable domain is DGGITQSPKYLFRKEGQNVTLSCEQNLNHDAMYWYRQDPGQGLRLIYYSQIVNDFQKGDIAEGYSVSREKKESFPLTVTSAQKNPTAFYLCASSTLTALSPYAPNYGYTFGSGTRLTVV.

The chain is built from TRBV2 and TRBJ1-2; TRBD1 is a possible D gene (6 bases). The CDR3 extends over 15 amino acids. Trimming removed 3 bases at V and 6 bases at J, with 17 bases between. Germline-derived CDR1 and CDR2 are SNHLY and FYNNEI. DNA of the CDR3: TGTGCCAGCAGTGATAATGGGGGGGCGAATCATGGCTACACCTTC. Translated, it gives CASSDNGGANHGYTF.

V and J are TRBV5-1 and TRBJ1-1; D unclear. The CDR3 spans 13 residues. From germline, CDR1 is SGHRS and CDR2 YFSETQ. V lost 0 bases to trimming and J lost 8 bases, with 11 bases between them. The CDR3 nucleotides are TGCGCCAGCAGCTTGGATCAACACGGGGAAGCTTTCTTT. Its translation: CASSLDQHGEAFF.

The chain joins TRBV4-1 to TRBJ2-5; 9 bases match TRBD2. V gave up 6 bases and J gave up 5 bases; unmatched junction bases: 7. CDR1 is MGHRA and CDR2 is YSYEKL in the germline V gene. This CDR3 region has 14 residues. The CDR3 spells CASSWSGGRETQYF. Written as DNA, the CDR3 is TGCGCCAGCAGTTGGAGCGGGGGGAGGGAGACCCAGTACTTC.

This clone was observed a handful of times. The genes are TRBV30 and TRBJ1-2; no reliable D call. Germline V gene data show CDR1 as GTSNPN and CDR2 as SVGIG (reference sequence). The CDR3 extends over 11 amino acids. The V and J ends lost 3 bases and 4 bases respectively, with 6 bases between them. The CDR3 nucleotides are TGTGCCTGGAGCCGCAGCTATGGCTACACCTTC. Translated, it gives CAWSRSYGYTF.

This clone turned up a few times. The chain links TRBV5-4 to TRBJ2-7; TRBD1 might be the D (6 bases). The CDR3 length is 13 residues. The V gene's germline CDR1 is SGHNT and CDR2 YYREEE (reference sequence). Trimming removed 4 bases from V and 3 bases from J, with 11 bases in between. The CDR3 DNA is TGTGCCAGCAGCATGACAGGCTACTACGAGCAGTACTTC. As protein: CASSMTGYYEQYF.

The V and J genes are TRBV6-5 and TRBJ1-1; TRBD1 agrees at 7 bases. V was clipped by 4 bases and J by 5 bases; unmatched bases: 13. Germline V gives CDR1 MNHEY, CDR2 SVGAGI. The CDR3 has 16 residues. Here the CDR3 DNA reads TGTGCCAGCAGTTTCGACAGGGTTGGTGTTAGGACTGAAGCTTTCTTT. Protein product: CASSFDRVGVRTEAFF.

J is TRBJ2-7 and V is TRBV11-2; weak D call: TRBD2 (6 bases). The CDR3 has 14 residues. Germline V lookup: CDR1 SGHAT, CDR2 FQNNGV. V lost 1 base and J lost 3, with 10 bases in between. This chain's CDR3 is CASSLGRDGYEQYF. DNA for the CDR3: TGTGCCAGCAGCTTAGGGCGGGACGGCTACGAGCAGTACTTC.

The gene calls are TRBV24-1 and TRBJ2-5; 8 nucleotides agree with TRBD1. Trimming removed 1 base from V and 4 bases from J; junction bases left unmatched: 7. This CDR3 has 16 amino acids. Germline CDR1 KGHDR, CDR2 SFDVKD. The CDR3 DNA reads as TGTGCCACCAGTGATTTCCTGACAGGGGAGGTAGAGACCCAGTACTTC. Residues: CATSDFLTGEVETQYF.

V and J are TRBV5-8 and TRBJ1-5, with D unclear. Germline assignment: CDR1 SGHTS and CDR2 YDEGEE. V gave up 2 bases and J gave up 8 bases, with 8 bases separating them. The length of the CDR3 is 12 residues. The CDR3 sequence: CASSLLLKPQHF. CDR3 sequence (DNA): TGTGCCAGCAGCTTACTATTAAAGCCCCAGCATTTT.

This rearrangement joins TRBV28 to TRBJ1-2, with D unclear. The ends were cut back, 6 bases at V and 4 bases at J, with 9 bases in the middle. Germline loops: CDR1 MDHEN, CDR2 SYDVKM. CDR3 length equals 12 residues. Here the CDR3 reads CASRPQFYGYTF. CDR3 nucleotides: TGTGCCAGCAGACCTCAGTTCTATGGCTACACCTTC.